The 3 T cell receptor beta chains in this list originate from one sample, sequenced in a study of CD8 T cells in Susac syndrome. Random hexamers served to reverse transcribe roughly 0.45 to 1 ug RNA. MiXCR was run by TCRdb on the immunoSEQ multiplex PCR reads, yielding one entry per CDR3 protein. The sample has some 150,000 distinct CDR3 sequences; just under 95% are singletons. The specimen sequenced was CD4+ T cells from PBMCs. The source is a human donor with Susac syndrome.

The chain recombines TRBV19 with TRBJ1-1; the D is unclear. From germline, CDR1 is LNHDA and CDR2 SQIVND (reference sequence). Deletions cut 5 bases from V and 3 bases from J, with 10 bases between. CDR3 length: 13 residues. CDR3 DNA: TGTGCCAGTAGTCCGAGGAGGGACACTGAAGCTTTCTTT. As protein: CASSPRRDTEAFF.

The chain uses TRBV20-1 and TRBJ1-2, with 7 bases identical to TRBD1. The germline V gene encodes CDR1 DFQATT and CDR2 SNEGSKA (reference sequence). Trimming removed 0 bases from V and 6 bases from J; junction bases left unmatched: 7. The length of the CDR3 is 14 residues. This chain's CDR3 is CSARDLGRGDGYTF. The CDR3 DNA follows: TGCAGTGCTAGAGATCTTGGCAGGGGGGATGGCTACACCTTC.

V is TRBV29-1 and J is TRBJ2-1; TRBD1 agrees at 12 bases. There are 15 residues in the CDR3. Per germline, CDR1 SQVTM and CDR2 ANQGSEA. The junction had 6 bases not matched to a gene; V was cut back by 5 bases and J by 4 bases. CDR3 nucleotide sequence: TGCAGCGTTTACCGGGACAGGGGGCTATACAATGAGCAGTTCTTC. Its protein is CSVYRDRGLYNEQFF.